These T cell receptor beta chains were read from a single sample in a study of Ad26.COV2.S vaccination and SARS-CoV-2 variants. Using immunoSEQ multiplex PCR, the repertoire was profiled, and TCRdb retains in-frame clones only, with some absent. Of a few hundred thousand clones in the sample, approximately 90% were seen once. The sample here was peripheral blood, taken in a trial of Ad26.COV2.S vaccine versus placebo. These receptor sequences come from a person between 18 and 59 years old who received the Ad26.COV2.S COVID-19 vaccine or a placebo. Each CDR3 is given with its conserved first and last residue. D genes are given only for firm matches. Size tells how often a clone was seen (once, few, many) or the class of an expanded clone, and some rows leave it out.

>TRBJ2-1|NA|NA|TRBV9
CASSPSPGSSYNEQFF
TGTGCCAGCAGCCCCAGTCCCGGGAGCTCCTACAATGAGCAGTTCTTC
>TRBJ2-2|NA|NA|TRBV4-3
CASSLFAGNTGELFF
TGCGCCAGCAGCCTCTTCGCGGGGAACACCGGGGAGCTGTTTTTT
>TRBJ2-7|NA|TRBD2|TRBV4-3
CASSQDRGLAGLTYEQYF
TGCGCCAGCAGCCAAGATCGAGGACTAGCGGGGTTAACCTACGAGCAGTACTTC
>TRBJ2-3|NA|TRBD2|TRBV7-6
CASSPPWGGGARRTQYF
TGTGCCAGCAGCCCACCGTGGGGCGGGGGGGCCCGAAGGACGCAGTATTTT
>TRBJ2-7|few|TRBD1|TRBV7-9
CASSLNEDRGYEQYF
TGTGCCAGCAGCTTAAACGAGGACAGGGGTTACGAGCAGTACTTC
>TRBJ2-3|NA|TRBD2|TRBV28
CASSFRLAGSTDTQYF
TGTGCCAGCAGTTTTCGCCTAGCGGGGAGCACAGATACGCAGTATTTT
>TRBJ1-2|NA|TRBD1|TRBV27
CASSLSMTGWYGYTF
TGTGCCAGCAGTTTATCGATGACAGGGTGGTATGGCTACACCTTC
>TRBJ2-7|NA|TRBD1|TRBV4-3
CASSQRTGTGGDEQYF
TGCGCCAGCAGCCAGCGAACCGGGACAGGGGGGGACGAGCAGTACTTC
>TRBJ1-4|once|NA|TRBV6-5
CASSGHPTNEKLFF
TGTGCCAGCAGCGGACACCCAACTAATGAAAAACTGTTTTTT
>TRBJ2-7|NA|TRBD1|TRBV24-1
CATSDDRGRQYF
TGTGCCACCAGTGACGACAGGGGTCGGCAGTACTTC
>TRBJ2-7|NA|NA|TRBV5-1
CASSSADSGWWNEQYF
TGCGCCAGCAGCTCGGCGGACAGCGGGTGGTGGAACGAGCAGTACTTC
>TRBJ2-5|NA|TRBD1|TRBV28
CASSPGTGGVETQYF
TGTGCCAGCAGCCCTGGGACAGGGGGCGTAGAGACCCAGTACTTC
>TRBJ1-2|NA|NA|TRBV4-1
CASSQGPPTGIYGYTF
TGCGCCAGCAGCCAAGGTCCCCCCACAGGGATCTATGGCTACACCTTC
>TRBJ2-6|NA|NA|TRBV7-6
CASSSALVLTF
TGTGCCAGCAGCTCCGCCCTTGTCCTGACTTTC
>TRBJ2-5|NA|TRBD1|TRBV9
CASSAGDRGGTQYF
TGTGCCAGCAGCGCCGGGGACAGAGGGGGGACCCAGTACTTC
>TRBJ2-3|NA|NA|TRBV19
CASRVEGSRPDTQYF
TGTGCCAGTAGAGTTGAGGGGAGCCGGCCAGATACGCAGTATTTT
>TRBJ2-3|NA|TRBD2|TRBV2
CASSEGTSGPRLTQYF
TGTGCCAGCAGTGAAGGGACTAGTGGGCCCCGCCTAACGCAGTATTTT
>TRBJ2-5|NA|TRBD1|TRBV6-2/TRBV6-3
CASSYEGASGETQYF
TGTGCCAGCAGTTACGAGGGGGCGTCGGGAGAGACCCAGTACTTC
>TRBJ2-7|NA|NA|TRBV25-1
CASSDRATYEQYF
TGTGCCAGCAGTGACAGGGCCACCTACGAGCAGTACTTC
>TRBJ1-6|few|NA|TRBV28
CASSPPGSATLHF
TGTGCCAGCAGTCCTCCCGGGTCCGCAACCCTCCACTTT
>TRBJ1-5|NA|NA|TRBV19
CASSIIRTENQPQHF
TGTGCCAGTAGTATAATCAGGACAGAAAATCAGCCCCAGCATTTT
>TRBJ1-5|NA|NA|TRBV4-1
CASSFLGGQPQHF
TGCGCCAGCAGCTTCCTAGGGGGGCAGCCCCAGCATTTT
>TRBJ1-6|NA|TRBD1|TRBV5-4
CASSTGQGAYNSPLHF
TGTGCCAGCAGCACGGGACAGGGGGCCTATAATTCACCCCTCCACTTT
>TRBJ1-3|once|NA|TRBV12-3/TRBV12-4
CASSLLGNTIYF
TGTGCCAGCAGTTTGTTGGGGAACACCATATATTTT